Each of the 13 T cell receptor beta chains below was sequenced from the same sample in a study of PD-1 blockade in mismatch repair-deficient tumors. Here immunoSEQ multiplex PCR was the method, and the copy in TCRdb shows in-frame clones only, minus some. Of some 66,000 clones in the sample, around 89% were seen once. The sample was peripheral blood, taken 52 weeks after starting pembrolizumab. These receptors were obtained from an adult with mismatch repair-deficient cancer.

The chain couples TRBV6-5 to TRBJ1-2; D is unresolved. V lost 2 bases and J 10 bases, leaving 14 bases between the germline ends. Per the germline V gene, CDR1 is MNHEY and CDR2 is SVGAGI. The CDR3 runs 13 residues. The CDR3 reads CASSYILTAAYTF. CDR3 nucleotides: TGTGCCAGCAGTTACATTCTGACGGCTGCCTACACCTTC.

This clone came up a few times. The rearrangement links TRBV25-1 to TRBJ2-7, with D uncertain. Looked up from germline, CDR1 is MGHDK and CDR2 is SYGVNS. V lost 8 bases and J 2 bases, leaving 4 bases between the germline ends. The CDR3 covers 10 residues. CDR3 loop: CASGAYEQYF. Here the CDR3 DNA reads TGTGCCAGCGGAGCCTACGAGCAGTACTTC.

In its sample, this clone was seen once. V is TRBV10-3 and J is TRBJ2-3, with a tentative D call TRBD2 (6 bases). There are 16 residues in the CDR3. Germline V gene lookup returns CDR1 ENHRY and CDR2 SYGVKD. V was clipped by 8 bases and J by 0 bases, with 18 bases between them. The CDR3 DNA is TGTGCCATCCGGCCTGCGCGGGAACTTAGCACAGATACGCAGTATTTT. Its translation is CAIRPARELSTDTQYF.

This sequence joins TRBV7-9 and TRBJ1-1; D is undetermined. Trimming left V 2 bases short and J 1 base short, with 5 bases between. The CDR3 length is 13 residues. CDR1 is SEHNR, CDR2 FQNEAQ, per germline (reference sequence). CDR3 sequence (DNA): TGTGCCAGCAGCTTATCCGGGAACACTGAAGCTTTCTTT. Protein product: CASSLSGNTEAFF.

The chain employs TRBV7-9 and TRBJ2-1; tentatively, D is TRBD1 (6 bases). Trimming pared 1 base from V and 2 bases from J, leaving 9 bases between. This CDR3 has 15 residues. The germline V gene has CDR1 SEHNR and CDR2 FQNEAQ (reference sequence). The CDR3 is CASSLEWTAYNEQFF. For the CDR3, the DNA is TGTGCCAGCAGCTTAGAGTGGACAGCCTACAATGAGCAGTTCTTC.

This chain links TRBV14 with TRBJ2-5; maybe TRBD2 (5 bases). CDR1 is SGHDN and CDR2 is FVKESK in the germline V gene. The CDR3 sequence is 14 residues long. V dropped 5 bases and J dropped 2 bases, with 12 bases sitting between them. CDR3 coding DNA: TGTGCCAGCAGCTTAGCGCAAAGACAAGAGACCCAGTACTTC. As protein: CASSLAQRQETQYF.

The genes are TRBV30 and TRBJ2-3; 8 bases are a match to TRBD1. J was trimmed by 1 base and V by 2 bases; bases with no gene match: 2. The length of the CDR3 is 14 residues. CDR1 and CDR2 (germline): GTSNPN, SVGIG (reference sequence). DNA for the CDR3: TGTGCCTGGAGTTGGGACAGGCGCACAGATACGCAGTATTTT. Translation gives CAWSWDRRTDTQYF.

The chain uses TRBV6-5 and TRBJ2-3; no clear D gene. The V gene's germline CDR1 is MNHEY and CDR2 SVGAGI. The CDR3 extends over 14 amino acids. Trimming pared 0 bases from V and 4 bases from J, leaving 8 bases between. The CDR3 spells CASSYSAEADTQYF. CDR3 coding DNA: TGTGCCAGCAGTTACTCGGCCGAGGCAGATACGCAGTATTTT.

V usage is TRBV14 and J usage is TRBJ2-5; D is unclear. V dropped 5 bases and J dropped 4 bases, with 11 bases sitting between them. Germline V gene lookup returns CDR1 SGHDN and CDR2 FVKESK. The CDR3 sequence is 13 residues long. The CDR3 nucleotides read TGTGCCAGCAGCGCCCGCTTTGGAGAGACCCAGTACTTC. Its protein is CASSARFGETQYF.

This clone was seen once. The chain employs TRBV27 and TRBJ2-6; D not certain. The germline V and J ends were trimmed by 6 bases and 3 bases, with 9 bases remaining between them. The CDR3 contains 14 residues. Germline V lookup: CDR1 MNHEY, CDR2 SMNVEV (reference sequence). As DNA, the CDR3 is TGTGCCAGCAGGGAAGTAGTTGGGGCCAACGTCCTGACTTTC. Protein product: CASREVVGANVLTF.

This chain joins TRBV29-1 and TRBJ2-7; D perhaps matches TRBD1 (5 bases). Germline V gives CDR1 SQVTM, CDR2 ANQGSEA. With 7 bases removed from V and 0 bases from J, the gap between germline ends came to 10 bases. This CDR3 spans 12 amino acids. The CDR3 loop reads CSAETDSYEQYF. CDR3 coding DNA: TGCAGCGCTGAGACAGACTCCTACGAGCAGTACTTC.

This sequence joins TRBV14 and TRBJ2-3; D gene ambiguous. The CDR3 runs 16 residues. V gave up 0 bases and J gave up 0 bases, with 10 bases separating them. In germline, CDR1 is SGHDN, CDR2 FVKESK. CDR3 residues: CASSQDPPWSTDTQYF. For the CDR3, the DNA is TGTGCCAGCAGCCAAGACCCACCATGGAGCACAGATACGCAGTATTTT.

The chain links TRBV7-9 to TRBJ1-2, with D perhaps TRBD1 (5 bases). CDR1 is SEHNR, CDR2 FQNEAQ, per germline (reference sequence). This CDR3 has 15 amino acids. The V gene lost 5 bases and the J gene lost 2 bases, with 15 bases spanning the gap. CDR3 residues: CASSRGAPGNYGYTF. CDR3 DNA sequence: TGTGCCAGCAGCAGAGGGGCCCCAGGGAACTATGGCTACACCTTC. Looking up the rest from reference TRBV7-9 and TRBJ1-2 gives the full variable domain: DTGVSQNPRHKITKRGQNVTFRCDPISEHNRLYWYRQTLGQGPEFLTYFQNEAQLEKSRLLSDRFSAERPKGSFSTLEIQRTEQGDSAMYLCASSRGAPGNYGYTFGSGTRLTVV.